This T cell receptor (beta chain) was found in a study of molecular identifiers for immune sequencing clone quantification (dated by TCRdb to 2017 to 2018). Concerning the study at large: For a replicate experiment, RNA from approximately 20,000 or 100,000 naive CD8 T cells was divided into five aliquots, and four of the five aliquots were sequenced. This methods study used CD8 T cells to benchmark TCR RNA copy counting and molecular-identifier clustering-based TCR repertoire sequencing (MIDCIRS). Points the paper makes about the study in general: Modeling gave about 3.3 recovered TCR RNA copies per cell versus approximately 11 by digital PCR, implying approximately 30% capture efficiency. When barcode sub-clustering was left out, chimeric consensus sequences inflated TCR diversity, with chimeras reaching as high as 47%. A single cell's worth of spiked-in Jurkat TCR RNA was reported detectable even among 750,000 to 1,000,000 naive CD8 T cells. In CMV-specific effector cells, clones with more than 20 RNA copies contained over 99% of molecules, whereas in naive cells such clones contained under 1% of molecules. The naive libraries included spiked-in Jurkat TCR RNA (10 copies' worth), and this RNA is not part of the donor repertoire. Highly expanded clone sizes could be underestimated if identical TCR molecules share a barcode.

Naive CD8 T cell libraries were made from approximately 20,000 to 1,000,000 sorted cells using 10%, 30% or 50% of purified RNA. Naive CD8 T cells, defined as CD8+CD4-CCR7+CD45RA+, were FACS-sorted into RLT Plus buffer on a BD FACSAria II. To test detection sensitivity, Jurkat RNA equal to around 11 TCR copies was added to samples of about 20,000-1,000,000 naive CD8 T cells. Enrichment of CD8 T cells was performed with RosetteSep CD8+ T Cell Enrichment Cocktail and Ficoll-Paque, after which ACK red cell lysis was carried out. Library preparation was by PCR. Sequencing instrument: NextSeq 500. Preparation of bulk TCR libraries followed a previously described approach, with the TCR primers listed in Table S5. Total RNA was purified with the Qiagen AllPrep DNA/RNA kit. Before analysis, reads from multiple sequencing runs of one library were combined. From the authors' description of their analysis: Reads were retained only if an exact TCR constant sequence was present, and the retained reads were trimmed to 150 nt and grouped according to their 12-nt molecular barcodes. Reads in each barcode group were sub-clustered using a 15% Levenshtein threshold, and a quality-weighted consensus sequence was built for each RNA molecule. Non-functional sequences were removed, as were lower-count sequences one edit away from another. Barcode sub-clusters with fewer than 20% of the maximum read count were removed, based on fitting two negative binomial distributions. TCRdb reran the public reads through fastp at Q25 and MiXCR, keeping productive beta chains. Rows are unified per CDR3 protein, each entry keeping the most common DNA and genes. TCRdb's processing, not the authors' own work, is the source of the V and J calls. The table for this sample lists 300,000 to 400,000 distinct CDR3 sequences; under 25% of them were counted only once. The ten largest account for 0.74% of the sample.

Comments on this clonotype: Its antigen is still unknown. No base quality information exists; no much larger clone differs at one position.

The sequence was collected from a human donor in good health. Some libraries in this study had Jurkat cell RNA spiked in. The sequenced material came from naive CD8+ T cells from blood, with Jurkat cell RNA spiked in. The sample's cell subset or site label is to be understood as: FACS-sorted CD8+CD4-CCR7+CD45RA+ naive T cells.

The bases read TGTGCCAGCACCCCTCCACAGAACACCGGGGAGCTGTTTTTT. The resulting protein is CASTPPQNTGELFF. This chain joins TRBV7-9 to TRBJ2-2; the D gene cannot be resolved reliably. The germline V gene (reference sequence) gives CDR1 as SEHNR and CDR2 as FQNEAQ. The germline ends are 10 bases apart after V is trimmed by 7 bases and J by 1 base. The CDR3 contains 14 residues, cysteine and phenylalanine counted. CDR3 DNA is the only sequence kept; it has 42 bases, read in frame from the first base.